Each of the 28 T cell receptor beta chains below was sequenced from the same sample in a study of control samples from healthy donors and cancer patients. Clones were sequenced by immunoSEQ multiplex PCR, and TCRdb holds only the in-frame ones, with some missing. The sample lists about 180,000 clones; nearly 90% were seen once. The sequenced sample was blood. The receptors were sampled from a woman between 45 and 60 years old in good health.

J is TRBJ1-3 and V is TRBV11-2; D gene uncertain. Germline values: CDR1 SGHAT, CDR2 FQNNGV. The CDR3 contains 17 residues. V gave up 5 bases and J gave up 0 bases, with 17 bases separating them. DNA for the CDR3: TGTGCCAGCAGCCGAGGCGGATCACGGAGCTCTGGAAACACCATATATTTT. Translating gives CASSRGGSRSSGNTIYF.

The chain uses TRBV7-3 and TRBJ2-3, with no clear D. CDR1 and CDR2 from the germline V gene are SGHTA and FQGTGA. V dropped 5 bases and J dropped 2 bases, with 8 bases sitting between them. The CDR3 has 13 amino acids. The CDR3 protein is CASSLLPTDTQYF. The DNA of the CDR3 is TGTGCCAGCAGCCTCCTCCCCACAGATACGCAGTATTTT.

This clone has only one observation. The chain recombines TRBV9 with TRBJ1-1, with TRBD1 matching over 9 bases. Germline CDR1 SGDLS, CDR2 YYNGEE. The CDR3 has 14 residues. V dropped 4 bases and J dropped 5; count of bases not matched to a gene: 6. CDR3 residues: CASSPQGAGTEAFF. In nucleotides, the CDR3 is TGTGCCAGCAGCCCACAGGGGGCCGGGACTGAAGCTTTCTTT.

This clone was seen a few times. V usage is TRBV9 and J usage is TRBJ2-7; 9 bases align to TRBD1. The CDR3 loop spans 15 amino acids. The germline gives CDR1 SGDLS, CDR2 YYNGEE. Trimming removed 3 bases from V and 0 bases from J; junction bases left unmatched: 4. The CDR3 DNA reads TGTGCCAGCAGCGGCGGACAGGGGAGCTCCTACGAGCAGTACTTC. Translating gives CASSGGQGSSYEQYF.

This clone was seen only once. The rearrangement joins TRBV4-1 to TRBJ1-5; possibly TRBD1 for D (6 bases). Deletions cut 3 bases from V and 4 bases from J, with 19 bases between. CDR1 is MGHRA, CDR2 YSYEKL, per germline. The CDR3 is made up of 17 amino acids. The CDR3 DNA is TGCGCCAGCAGCCAGATTGATAGGGGGGTTGGTAATCAGCCCCAGCATTTT. Translation: CASSQIDRGVGNQPQHF.

V gene TRBV5-4 combines with J gene TRBJ2-3; TRBD1 matches at 10 bases. J lost 3 bases, V lost 4 bases, and 11 bases had no gene match. CDR3 length equals 17 residues. Germline-derived CDR1 and CDR2 are SGHNT and YYREEE (reference sequence). The chain's CDR3 is CASSTLGQGWWTDTQYF. CDR3 nucleotide sequence: TGTGCCAGCAGCACCCTGGGACAGGGGTGGTGGACAGATACGCAGTATTTT.

Only a few counts were recorded for this clone. The rearrangement uses TRBV15 and TRBJ1-5, with a possible D match to TRBD1 (6 bases). Trimming took 0 bases from V and 0 from J, leaving 24 bases between them. Germline CDR1 is LNHNV and CDR2 is YYDKDF (reference sequence). The CDR3 runs 21 residues. CDR3 loop: CATSREAVGAVWGHSNQPQHF. The DNA of the CDR3 is TGTGCCACCAGCAGAGAAGCCGTCGGGGCGGTGTGGGGGCATAGCAATCAGCCCCAGCATTTT.

On this clone itself: At one end, the junction sequence differs from germline, possibly due to a read error. This rearrangement joins TRBV6-1 to TRBJ1-1; D possibly corresponds to TRBD1 (5 bases). The germline CDR1 and CDR2 sequences are MNHNS and SASEGT. This CDR3 comprises 15 residues. The CDR3 protein is CASIEGSVRGAEAFF. In DNA form, the CDR3 reads TGTGCCAGCATTGAAGGGTCGGTGAGGGGAGCTGAAGCTTTCTTT.

This chain uses TRBV25-1 with TRBJ2-7; D is unresolved. Trimming took 4 bases from V and 0 from J, leaving 7 bases between them. Per germline, CDR1 MGHDK and CDR2 SYGVNS. The CDR3 has 13 amino acids. The CDR3 loop reads CASSGWPSYEQYF. The CDR3 nucleotides are TGTGCCAGCAGTGGCTGGCCCTCCTACGAGCAGTACTTC.

J is TRBJ2-1 and V is TRBV28; D gene unclear. Germline lookup yields CDR1 MDHEN and CDR2 SYDVKM. The germline V and J ends were trimmed by 8 bases and 2 bases, with 16 bases remaining between them. The CDR3 runs 15 residues. The CDR3 DNA reads TGTGCCAGCTTCCCCGTAGGCTTTACCTACAATGAGCAGTTCTTC. This translates into CASFPVGFTYNEQFF.

The genes are TRBV7-3 and TRBJ2-1, with D possibly TRBD2 on 5 matching bases. This CDR3 comprises 16 residues. The V and J ends lost 2 bases and 10 bases respectively, with 21 bases between them. Germline V gene data show CDR1 as SGHTA and CDR2 as FQGTGA. CDR3 in DNA: TGTGCCAGCAGCTTATACCCGTCGAGGTTGGGAGAGGAGCAGTTCTTC. Amino acids: CASSLYPSRLGEEQFF.

The rearrangement uses TRBV7-2 and TRBJ2-5; D gene unclear. V was pared by 2 bases and J by 5 bases, with 9 bases between. Germline CDR1 is SGHTA and CDR2 is FQGNSA. The CDR3 is 13 residues long. This chain's CDR3 is CASSLTNMETQYF. CDR3 sequence (DNA): TGTGCCAGCAGCTTAACCAACATGGAGACCCAGTACTTC. The full variable domain, with the rest looked up from reference TRBV7-2 and TRBJ2-5, is GAGVSQSPSNKVTEKGKDVELRCDPISGHTALYWYRQSLGQGLEFLIYFQGNSAPDKSGLPSDRFSAERTGGSVSTLTIQRTQQEDSAVYLCASSLTNMETQYFGPGTRLLVL.

J is TRBJ1-6 and V is TRBV7-9; tentatively, D is TRBD1 (5 bases). The germline V and J ends were trimmed by 8 bases and 8 bases, with 16 bases remaining between them. The CDR3 sequence is 14 residues long. CDR1 is SEHNR and CDR2 is FQNEAQ in the germline V gene (reference sequence). The DNA for the CDR3 is TGTGCCAGCCCCTTCCGGGGCCAGGATTCACCCCTCCACTTT. It yields the protein CASPFRGQDSPLHF.

The chain is built from TRBV7-2 and TRBJ1-6, with D perhaps TRBD1 (5 bases). The germline CDR1 and CDR2 sequences are SGHTA and FQGNSA. The CDR3 is 15 residues long. V was pared by 6 bases and J by 9 bases, with 18 bases between. DNA for the CDR3: TGTGCCAGCAGATCAGCCGGGACTGGCATTTCACCCCTCCACTTT. Translated: CASRSAGTGISPLHF.

This sequence joins TRBV6-6 and TRBJ2-2; D uncertain. Trimming removed 0 bases at V and 6 bases at J, with 11 bases between. The CDR3 has 15 amino acids. The germline V gene has CDR1 MNHNY and CDR2 SVGAGI (reference sequence). The CDR3 DNA is TGTGCCAGCAGTTACTCGGGATACCTGGCCGGGGAGCTGTTTTTT. It yields the protein CASSYSGYLAGELFF.

This sequence joins TRBV6-5 and TRBJ2-3; D remains ambiguous. V was clipped by 6 bases and J by 1 base, with 14 bases between them. From germline, CDR1 is MNHEY and CDR2 SVGAGI. This CDR3 has 15 amino acids. CDR3 DNA sequence: TGTGCCAGCAGCCGGAACCAGGCACGCACAGATACGCAGTATTTT. Translation gives CASSRNQARTDTQYF.

The chain combines TRBV28 with TRBJ1-3; D is undetermined. The CDR3 is made up of 12 amino acids. Germline CDR1 MDHEN, CDR2 SYDVKM. V was cut by 7 bases and J by 4 bases, with 8 bases left in between. CDR3 in amino acids: CASTNRGNTIYF. DNA of the CDR3: TGTGCCAGCACTAACCGGGGAAACACCATATATTTT.

The V call is TRBV5-6, the J call TRBJ1-1; D unresolved. This CDR3 is 15 amino acids long. The germline CDR1 and CDR2 sequences are SGHDT and YYEEEE. V lost 4 bases and J 0 bases, leaving 13 bases between the germline ends. CDR3 DNA: TGTGCCAGCAGCGGGCAGCATCGTATGAACACTGAAGCTTTCTTT. Translating it yields CASSGQHRMNTEAFF.

The chain links TRBV7-9 to TRBJ1-3; D is ambiguous. V gave up 8 bases and J gave up 4 bases, with 9 bases separating them. There are 12 residues in the CDR3. The germline CDR1 and CDR2 sequences are SEHNR and FQNEAQ (reference sequence). In nucleotides, the CDR3 is TGTGCCAGCTCATCGGTGGGAAACACCATATATTTT. This translates into CASSSVGNTIYF.

The J gene is TRBJ1-1, the V gene TRBV19, with no clear D. There are 16 residues in the CDR3. V lost 1 base, J lost 1 base, and 13 bases lay in between. Per the germline V gene, CDR1 is LNHDA and CDR2 is SQIVND (reference sequence). The DNA for the CDR3 is TGTGCCAGTAGTATAGCGGCCAGAGTGAGGAACACTGAAGCTTTCTTT. Its protein is CASSIAARVRNTEAFF.

The chain is built from TRBV28 and TRBJ2-7, with D perhaps being TRBD1 or TRBD2 (5 bases each). Trimming removed 3 bases from V and 0 bases from J, with 9 bases in between. Germline CDR1 is MDHEN and CDR2 is SYDVKM. The CDR3 has 14 amino acids. This CDR3 is CASSLRGPSYEQYF. Written as DNA, the CDR3 is TGTGCCAGCAGTTTGAGGGGTCCCTCCTACGAGCAGTACTTC.

V usage is TRBV7-2 and J usage is TRBJ1-2; no clear D. Trimming took 4 bases from V and 7 from J, leaving 13 bases between them. The CDR3 runs to 13 residues. Germline values: CDR1 SGHTA, CDR2 FQGNSA. This CDR3 reads CASSSRNTLGYTF. The CDR3, as DNA: TGTGCCAGCAGCTCGCGGAACACACTTGGCTACACCTTC.

The chain combines TRBV30 with TRBJ2-1; TRBD2 is a possible D gene (5 bases). Germline V gene sequence: CDR1 GTSNPN, CDR2 SVGIG (reference sequence). Trimming cost V 4 bases and J 0 bases, with 19 bases left between them. The CDR3 has 17 residues. CDR3 sequence: CAWNAKTGLSSYNEQFF. CDR3 coding DNA: TGTGCCTGGAACGCCAAAACCGGACTTAGCTCCTACAATGAGCAGTTCTTC.

Regarding this clone: A read error is possible here, since a much larger clone lies one base away. The DNA of the CDR3 is TGTGCCAGCAGCCAAGATGGTCAGCCCCAGCATTTT. Translated, it gives CASSQDGQPQHF. J is TRBJ1-5 and V is TRBV14; D gene uncertain. Germline CDR1 and CDR2: SGHDN and FVKESK. CDR3 length: 12 residues. Trimming pared 0 bases from V and 6 bases from J, leaving 3 bases between.

The chain combines TRBV24-1 with TRBJ2-2; TRBD2 aligns across 7 bases. Germline V gene sequence: CDR1 KGHDR, CDR2 SFDVKD. V shed 3 bases, J shed 1 base, and the junction held 4 bases outside the gene matches. The CDR3 spans 16 residues. The CDR3 spells CATSDPGGLNTGELFF. CDR3 in DNA: TGTGCCACCAGTGATCCGGGGGGATTGAACACCGGGGAGCTGTTTTTT.

The genes are TRBV5-1 and TRBJ2-1, with no clear D. CDR3 length equals 13 residues. The V end lost 0 bases, the J end lost 7 bases, and 8 bases lay between the germline ends. Germline-derived CDR1 and CDR2 are SGHRS and YFSETQ. CDR3 in amino acids: CASSLEGWNEQFF. The CDR3 region has the DNA TGCGCCAGCAGCTTGGAAGGGTGGAATGAGCAGTTCTTC.

The chain has TRBV5-1 and TRBJ2-2; no clear D gene. This CDR3 is 16 amino acids long. Per the germline V gene, CDR1 is SGHRS and CDR2 is YFSETQ. The ends were cut back, 0 bases at V and 0 bases at J, with 9 bases in the middle. CDR3 sequence: CASSLAGNANTGELFF. In DNA, the CDR3 is TGCGCCAGCAGCTTGGCTGGCAATGCGAACACCGGGGAGCTGTTTTTT.

V is TRBV6-4 and J is TRBJ1-1; 7 bases line up with TRBD1. Losses at the gene ends were 7 bases for V and 7 bases for J; bases not matched to a gene: 9. This CDR3 contains 13 residues. Per the germline V gene, CDR1 is MRHNA and CDR2 is SNTAGT. The CDR3 region is CASKQGISGEAFF. The CDR3 bases are TGTGCCAGCAAACAGGGGATTTCGGGTGAAGCTTTCTTT.